This TCR beta chain was found in a study of cytotoxic CD8 clonotypes in ibrutinib-treated CLL (dated by TCRdb to the early 2020s). For context, the study as a whole: The cohort had over ten relapsed/refractory and more than 14 treatment-naive patients; 17 were IGHV unmutated. Partial responses were observed in roughly 24 patients and complete responses in 2; after a median follow-up of 68 months, remission was maintained in 15 or so patients and progression was observed in approximately 12. The response samples were drawn at a median of roughly eleven months into treatment, with a range of about 6 to 36 months. Samples averaged about 260,000 productive templates and roughly 86,000 productive rearrangements. Of the 86 people in the trial, 26 had longitudinal samples available. Cryopreserved peripheral blood mononuclear cells were collected before treatment, at response, and at either disease progression or sustained remission. Every remission and progressive disease sample was obtained while ibrutinib was still being received by the patients. Broader findings and caveats from the paper: Clonality increased at ibrutinib response, stayed stable in sustained remission, and fell back toward baseline at progression. Public clonotypes were found to be uncommon and were observed to contract or remain stable during treatment; the increase in clonality was shown to reflect expansion of private clonotypes at ibrutinib response. Lymph node repertoires were not examined, and the timing of sampling was not matched between patients in sustained remission and those whose disease progressed. Baseline clonality was found to be higher than that of age-matched healthy donors and was strongly correlated with circulating CD8+ T-cell counts.

For TCR beta library preparation, about 2.2 micrograms of genomic DNA were extracted from the cryopreserved PBMCs. Longitudinal blood samples from CLL patients on ibrutinib monotherapy were analyzed using high-throughput TCR beta sequencing. The patients took part in an open-label, single-center phase 2 trial of ibrutinib monotherapy. Each clonotype received, on average, approximately 9.9x coverage in deep resolution sequencing performed on a MiSeq, where the target depth lay between 1 in 1 million and 1 in 200,000 T cells. The immunoSEQ hsTCRB Kit was used to generate TCR beta libraries. The published analysis was carried out like this. The data were analyzed with ImmunoSEQ Analyzer and ImmunoSEQ Data Assistant, and V, D and J gene assignments followed IMGT definitions. Clonality, which ranges from 0 to 1, was calculated as one minus the normalized Shannon entropy of productive rearrangement frequencies. Only overrepresented clonotypes making up at least 0.05% of each patient's repertoire were included in the public clonotype analysis. Some 13 repertoires from age-matched healthy donors, obtained from immuneACCESS, served as clonality controls. TCRdb took over this immuneACCESS table, retaining in-frame rearrangements with V and J assigned. Such tables are incomplete; in checked studies, under half of the missing clones stem from an unresolved V gene, and the remainder is unexplained. V and J calls plus clone size are reproduced from that table; the DNA served to infer D and trimming. The sample table lists under 150,000 clones, 65% to 85% of them with a count of one. The leading ten clones occupy 6.5% to 8% of the sample.

Worth noting for this clone: It lacks a known antigen. No much larger clonotype is one base removed from it; base qualities were not supplied.

According to the germline V gene (reference sequence), CDR1 reads LNHDA and CDR2 reads SQIVND. V loses 3 bases of germline sequence and J loses 0 bases, and the interval between the two ends is 14 bases. Including the terminal cysteine and phenylalanine, the CDR3 comprises 16 residues. The DNA shown is the 48-base CDR3, in frame from base 1. This receptor was obtained from a human donor with chronic lymphocytic leukemia. The rearrangement joined TRBV19 to TRBJ1-2, with no D gene named confidently. The sample consisted of PBMCs, taken after 36 months of ibrutinib treatment. In nucleotide form, the sequence is TGTGCCAGTAGTATCCGACGGTCCGCATCTAACTATGGCTACACCTTC. This translates into CASSIRRSASNYGYTF.